Shown below are 6 T cell receptor beta chains from a single sample sequenced in a study of T-cell memory formation after mild COVID-19 (dated by TCRdb to the early 2020s). Libraries came from 5' RACE. Sequencing relied on an Illumina NovaSeq 6000. TCRdb reprocessed the public reads (quality trimming at Q25 with fastp, clone calling with MiXCR) and kept in-frame beta chains. Every entry covers one CDR3 protein and lists the most common genes and DNA from its rows. For this sample there are around 410,000 distinct CDR3 sequences; more than 20% appear just once. About an eighth of the sample comes from the top ten. The sequencing sample was made of PBMCs or a T cell subset sorted from them (not recorded which). The origin of the receptors is an adult woman who had mild COVID-19 (a few samples of this study predate the infection). The sample titles of this study are shuffled in the database, so cell type and time point are left out; the donor was told from shared clones.

The chain recombines TRBV19 with TRBJ2-1; 8 nucleotides match TRBD2. The trim removed 3 bases at V and 6 bases at J, leaving 4 bases unmatched. The CDR3 consists of 14 residues. CDR1 LNHDA and CDR2 SQIVND come from the germline V gene (reference sequence). CDR3 nucleotides: TGTGCCAGTAGTATGGGACTAGTACCCAATGAGCAGTTCTTC. Protein: CASSMGLVPNEQFF.

This rearrangement joins TRBV7-9 to TRBJ1-5; a weak D match, TRBD1 (6 bases). CDR3 length: 15 residues. Germline V gene data show CDR1 as SEHNR and CDR2 as FQNEAQ (reference sequence). V lost 4 bases, J lost 6 bases, and 16 bases lay in between. CDR3 nucleotide sequence: TGTGCCAGCAGCTATGGGCGGGGGGCGACTCAGCCCCAGCATTTT. Translating gives CASSYGRGATQPQHF.

This clonotype was picked up a small number of times. The genes are TRBV4-3 and TRBJ1-1, with D tentatively TRBD1 (6 bases). V lost 1 base and J lost 0, with 15 bases in between. Germline lookup yields CDR1 LGHNA and CDR2 YSLEER. CDR3 size: 17 residues. This CDR3 reads CASSQGLGGPLNTEAFF. CDR3 DNA sequence: TGCGCCAGCAGCCAAGGGCTGGGGGGCCCGCTGAACACTGAAGCTTTCTTT.

In its sample, this clonotype was seen many times. The rearrangement links TRBV18 to TRBJ2-7; no clear D. Trimming cost V 4 bases and J 0 bases, with 16 bases left between them. The germline CDR1 and CDR2 sequences are KGHSH and LQKENI. The CDR3 totals 16 residues. CDR3 bases: TGTGCCAGCTCACTCTTTTCAGGCACGAGCTCCTACGAGCAGTACTTC. Translating it yields CASSLFSGTSSYEQYF.

The V and J genes are TRBV23-1 and TRBJ2-7; 7 positions match TRBD1. TRBV23-1 is assigned to the ORF class and has an uncertain function. V dropped 6 bases and J dropped 5; count of bases not matched to a gene: 13. The CDR3 runs 15 residues. The chain's CDR3 is CASSQAGTDSNEQYF. For the CDR3, the DNA is TGCGCCAGCAGCCAAGCCGGGACAGACTCAAACGAGCAGTACTTC.

The chain employs TRBV6-5 and TRBJ2-7; 7 positions match TRBD1. V was pared by 6 bases and J by 6 bases, with 5 bases of the junction left unmatched. The CDR3 is 12 residues long. Germline assignment: CDR1 MNHEY and CDR2 SVGAGI. The CDR3 loop reads CASRRGQTEQYF. CDR3 bases: TGTGCCAGCAGGAGGGGACAGACCGAGCAGTACTTC.